A single TCR beta chain is shown here with its context. This sample stems from a study of T cell clones after liver transplantation. At the level of the study: Liver transplant recipients had immunosuppression withdrawal attempted within 2 years. Third-party-reactive TCRbeta sequences from pre-transplant mixed lymphocyte reactions served as antigen-independent comparators.

TCRdb keeps only in-frame clones here, not all; method: immunoSEQ multiplex PCR. The data hold about 51,000 clones, with approximately 71% observed a single time. The trim removed 3 bases at V and 2 bases at J, leaving 1 base unmatched. Germline CDR1 LNHDA, CDR2 SQIVND (reference sequence). The CDR3 is 14 residues long. The TCR was taken from a human patient who received a liver transplant. Some of the T cells may derive from the graft donor. The chain recombines TRBV19 with TRBJ1-5; 7 positions match TRBD1. The sequences come from CD4+ T cells from blood, collected more than 52 months after liver transplant. CDR3 region: CASSIGTGNQPQHF. DNA for the CDR3: TGTGCCAGTAGTATCGGGACAGGCAATCAGCCCCAGCATTTT. The variable domain in full, with the rest retrieved from reference TRBV19 and TRBJ1-5, is DGGITQSPKYLFRKEGQNVTLSCEQNLNHDAMYWYRQDPGQGLRLIYYSQIVNDFQKGDIAEGYSVSREKKESFPLTVTSAQKNPTAFYLCASSIGTGNQPQHFGDGTRLSIL.